These 15 T cell receptor beta chains were sequenced from one sample in a study of cytomegalovirus exposure and HLA in healthy donors. A multiplex PCR was run with 60 Vbeta primers and 13 Jbeta primers. This table comes from immunoSEQ multiplex PCR, and its TCRdb copy is limited to in-frame clones, with some not included. This sample's clone table lists roughly 200,000 clones. The sample comprised PBMCs. The origin of the receptors is a girl aged 2 to 9 in good health and CMV-seropositive.

The rearrangement joins TRBV5-4 to TRBJ2-1; 13 positions match TRBD2. After removal of 4 bases from V and 7 bases from J, the junction contained 11 bases not matched to a gene. Germline V CDR1 and CDR2: SGHNT, YYREEE (reference sequence). This CDR3 region has 17 residues. CDR3 coding DNA: TGTGCCAGCAGCATAGAGATACTAGCGGGAGGGGTGAATGAGCAGTTCTTC. Amino acids: CASSIEILAGGVNEQFF.

The chain employs TRBV28 and TRBJ1-1; the D gene is possibly TRBD1 (6 bases). Trimming stripped 5 bases from V and 1 base from J, with 14 bases between. This CDR3 spans 15 amino acids. Germline V gene sequence: CDR1 MDHEN, CDR2 SYDVKM. CDR3 amino acids: CASSRNRVGNTEAFF. The CDR3 DNA follows: TGTGCCAGCAGTCGAAACAGGGTGGGGAACACTGAAGCTTTCTTT.

The CDR3 DNA is TGTGCCAGCAGTTTATTTGGGACTAGCGGGGCCTTTAACACCGGGGAGCTGTTTTTT. This sequence encodes CASSLFGTSGAFNTGELFF. This rearrangement joins TRBV28 to TRBJ2-2; 13 nucleotides align to TRBD2. Germline values: CDR1 MDHEN, CDR2 SYDVKM. This CDR3 spans 19 amino acids. Trimming at V came to 1 base and at J to 2 bases, leaving 7 bases not matched to a gene.

The chain employs TRBV29-1 and TRBJ2-5, with D perhaps TRBD1 (6 bases). The CDR3 runs 13 residues. Germline loops: CDR1 SQVTM, CDR2 ANQGSEA. Trimming took 7 bases from V and 2 from J, leaving 14 bases between them. The CDR3, as DNA: TGCAGCGCCGAGCCAGGGGCTCAAGAGACCCAGTACTTC. It codes for CSAEPGAQETQYF.

The rearrangement links TRBV2 to TRBJ2-2; TRBD2 aligns across 8 bases. The germline V gene has CDR1 SNHLY and CDR2 FYNNEI. The V and J ends lost 6 bases and 5 bases, in that order; junction bases with no gene match: 8. The CDR3 spans 15 residues. CDR3 nucleotides: TGTGCCAGCAGCCCCACGGGGGGGGGTACCGGGGAGCTGTTTTTT. Amino acids: CASSPTGGGTGELFF.

J is TRBJ1-1 and V is TRBV2, with D perhaps TRBD1 (5 bases). CDR3 length: 14 residues. Germline loops: CDR1 SNHLY, CDR2 FYNNEI. V was shortened by 7 bases and J by 3 bases, with 15 bases between the two germline ends. CDR3 sequence: CASKFAGPDTEAFF. The DNA of the CDR3 is TGTGCCAGCAAGTTCGCGGGGCCCGACACTGAAGCTTTCTTT.

V gene TRBV28 combines with J gene TRBJ1-1; 7 bases fit TRBD1. Germline assignment: CDR1 MDHEN and CDR2 SYDVKM. CDR3 length: 15 amino acids. J was trimmed by 5 bases and V by 3 bases; bases with no gene match: 9. The CDR3 region has the DNA TGTGCCAGCAGTTTGGTCTCCCAGGGGGAAACTGAAGCTTTCTTT. Residues: CASSLVSQGETEAFF.

The rearrangement uses TRBV10-2 and TRBJ2-1, with a possible D match to TRBD1 (5 bases). The CDR3 runs 13 residues. Deletions cut 10 bases from V and 3 bases from J, with 13 bases between. Germline CDR1 reads WSHSY; CDR2 reads SAAADI. CDR3 loop: CATRGADYNEQFF. The CDR3 region has the DNA TGCGCCACCCGTGGGGCAGACTACAATGAGCAGTTCTTC.

This chain links TRBV2 with TRBJ1-2; D is perhaps TRBD1 (6 bases). Trimming cost V 2 bases and J 7 bases, with 17 bases left between them. Germline values: CDR1 SNHLY, CDR2 FYNNEI. The CDR3 loop spans 15 amino acids. CDR3 region: CASSERAGDNGGYTF. As DNA, the CDR3 is TGTGCCAGCAGTGAAAGGGCAGGGGATAATGGTGGCTACACCTTC.

V usage is TRBV4-1 and J usage is TRBJ2-7; 7 positions match TRBD2. J was trimmed by 3 bases and V by 4 bases; bases with no gene match: 3. This CDR3 has 13 residues. Germline loops: CDR1 MGHRA, CDR2 YSYEKL. CDR3 loop: CASSPGGNYEQYF. The CDR3 region has the DNA TGCGCCAGCAGCCCGGGGGGAAACTACGAGCAGTACTTC.

The chain employs TRBV6-6 and TRBJ2-7; D remains unclear. CDR1 is MNHNY and CDR2 is SVGAGI in the germline V gene (reference sequence). The CDR3 extends over 13 amino acids. The V end lost 3 bases, the J end lost 4 bases, and 10 bases lay between the germline ends. CDR3 loop: CASSYTGGYEQYF. The CDR3 bases are TGTGCCAGCAGTTATACGGGTGGGTACGAGCAGTACTTC.

This chain joins TRBV2 and TRBJ2-3; 8 nucleotides line up with TRBD2. CDR3 length: 16 amino acids. Germline CDR1 SNHLY, CDR2 FYNNEI. V lost 1 base, J lost 1 base, and 4 bases stayed unmatched. CDR3 in amino acids: CASSEDSGIRTDTQYF. The CDR3 nucleotides are TGTGCCAGCAGTGAAGATAGCGGGATTCGCACAGATACGCAGTATTTT.

The chain joins TRBV30 to TRBJ1-6; perhaps TRBD1 as D (5 bases). Germline V gene sequence: CDR1 GTSNPN, CDR2 SVGIG (reference sequence). The V gene lost 5 bases and the J gene lost 0 bases, with 11 bases spanning the gap. The CDR3 sequence is 15 residues long. The DNA for the CDR3 is TGTGCCTGGCAACAGGATGCCTCCTATAATTCACCCCTCCACTTT. Translated, it gives CAWQQDASYNSPLHF.

Notes on this clone: The missing conserved phenylalanine or tryptophan at the end of this CDR3 makes a read error likely. The chain uses TRBV11-2 and TRBJ2-7, with TRBD2 matching over 10 bases. The length of the CDR3 is 14 residues. CDR1 is SGHAT and CDR2 is FQNNGV in the germline V gene. V trimming: 5 bases; J trimming: 2 bases; junction bases outside the gene matches: 3. The CDR3 DNA follows: TGTGCCAGCAGCAATGGACTAGCGGCCTACGAGCAGTACCTC. This sequence encodes CASSNGLAAYEQYL.

The rearrangement links TRBV5-1 to TRBJ2-3; no firm D call. From germline, CDR1 is SGHRS and CDR2 YFSETQ. CDR3 length equals 13 residues. V gave up 3 bases and J gave up 2 bases, with 7 bases separating them. The CDR3 sequence: CASSSVNTDTQYF. For the CDR3, the DNA is TGCGCCAGCAGCTCGGTGAACACAGATACGCAGTATTTT.